A single sample is the source of the 15 T cell receptor beta chains below, sequenced in a study of shared clonotypes between healthy human individuals. The data were produced by immunoSEQ multiplex PCR, yet TCRdb's version contains in-frame clones alone and is incomplete. The table shows about 710,000 clones, with roughly 73% occurring only once. The sequencing sample was made of memory CD4+ T cells sorted from blood. Sample subset: CD45RA-negative fraction. The receptors originated from a woman in her twenties or thirties in good health.

This clone was detected only a few times. V usage is TRBV6-1 and J usage is TRBJ1-5, with 9 bases identical to TRBD1. The ends lost 2 bases at V and 8 bases at J; junction bases unmatched: 7. CDR1 MNHNS and CDR2 SASEGT come from the germline V gene. The CDR3 is made up of 15 amino acids. CDR3 nucleotide sequence: TGTGCCAGCAGTGAACCGACAGGGGGAAGGAAGCCCCAGCATTTT. Translated, it gives CASSEPTGGRKPQHF.

This rearrangement joins TRBV7-9 to TRBJ2-1; 10 bases line up with TRBD2. The V gene's germline CDR1 is SEHNR and CDR2 FQNEAQ (reference sequence). This CDR3 spans 18 amino acids. Losses at the gene ends were 2 bases for V and 2 bases for J; bases not matched to a gene: 9. DNA of the CDR3: TGTGCCAGCAGCTTACGGGTCGCTAGCGGGGGCACCTACAATGAGCAGTTCTTC. This translates into CASSLRVASGGTYNEQFF.

This clone showed up just a few times. Other DNA sequences in the sample encode the same CDR3. This chain uses TRBV19 with TRBJ1-5; D not resolved. This CDR3 is 12 amino acids long. Germline CDR1 LNHDA, CDR2 SQIVND (reference sequence). V lost 3 bases and J lost 6, with 6 bases in between. The CDR3, as DNA: TGTGCCAGTAGTATCGCAGGTCAGCCCCAGCATTTT. Translation: CASSIAGQPQHF.

V usage is TRBV27 and J usage is TRBJ2-7; 9 nucleotides agree with TRBD2. The junction had 11 bases not matched to a gene; V was cut back by 1 base and J by 4 bases. The CDR3 is 17 amino acids. Per the germline V gene, CDR1 is MNHEY and CDR2 is SMNVEV (reference sequence). The CDR3 sequence: CASSLYGLSGRLYEQYF. The DNA for the CDR3 is TGTGCCAGCAGTTTATACGGACTAAGCGGGAGGTTATACGAGCAGTACTTC.

CDR3 bases: TGTGCCAGCAGCTTAGTGGCCTTGGTGGGTGAAAAACTGTTTTTT. Translation: CASSLVALVGEKLFF. The chain couples TRBV11-2 to TRBJ1-4; D not certain. Deletions cut 1 base from V and 7 bases from J, with 13 bases between. The CDR3 length is 15 residues. The germline gives CDR1 SGHAT, CDR2 FQNNGV.

As regards this clone: Mismatch with germline at one junction end may stem from a read error. The rearrangement links TRBV5-5 to TRBJ2-7, with D perhaps TRBD2 (6 bases). Germline CDR1 reads SGHKS; CDR2 reads YYEKEE (reference sequence). This CDR3 has 11 residues. CDR3 in DNA: TGTGCCAGCAGCTTTTCTCCAGGGAGGCTTTTC. Residues: CASSFSPGRLF.

As to this clone: One junction end does not reproduce the germline sequence, and a read error may be involved. The chain recombines TRBV28 with TRBJ2-7; TRBD2 matches 9 bases. The CDR3 is 12 amino acids. CDR1 MDHEN and CDR2 SYDVKM come from the germline V gene. The CDR3 is CASSPNPREGHF. The CDR3 DNA reads TGTGCCAGCAGTCCTAACCCGCGGGAGGGACACTTC.

The genes are TRBV28 and TRBJ1-1; D perhaps matches TRBD1 (5 bases). Trimming removed 3 bases at V and 1 base at J, with 12 bases between. Germline V CDR1 and CDR2: MDHEN, SYDVKM. This CDR3 comprises 15 residues. The CDR3 spells CASSFAGGPNTEAFF. CDR3 sequence (DNA): TGTGCCAGCAGTTTTGCGGGGGGACCGAACACTGAAGCTTTCTTT.

As concerns this clone: A much bigger clone sits one base away, suggesting this may be a read error. Other DNA sequences within the sample encode an identical CDR3. This sequence joins TRBV7-9 and TRBJ1-1; D not certain. With 4 bases removed from V and 3 bases from J, the gap between germline ends came to 9 bases. This CDR3 region has 13 residues. The germline V gene has CDR1 SEHNR and CDR2 FQNEAQ (reference sequence). The CDR3 nucleotides read TGTGCCAGCAGCTCACAGAGGGACACTGAAGCTTTCTTT. This translates into CASSSQRDTEAFF.

The V call is TRBV13, the J call TRBJ2-1; 9 bases agree with TRBD1. Looked up from germline, CDR1 is PRHDT and CDR2 is FYEKMQ (reference sequence). With 5 bases clipped from V and 2 bases from J, the junction kept 4 bases outside the gene matches. The CDR3 contains 15 residues. The CDR3 region has the DNA TGTGCCAGCAGCCCAAGGACAGGGGCCTACAATGAGCAGTTCTTC. It specifies CASSPRTGAYNEQFF.

This clone has a handful of counts. The CDR3 spells CASSLRGSTDTQYF. CDR3 coding DNA: TGTGCCAGCAGCTTAAGGGGCAGCACAGATACGCAGTATTTT. The chain combines TRBV11-3 with TRBJ2-3, with D possibly being TRBD1 (5 bases). CDR1 SGHNT and CDR2 YENEEA come from the germline V gene. With 2 bases removed from V and 0 bases from J, the gap between germline ends came to 6 bases. This CDR3 is 14 amino acids long.

The sample holds one count of this clone. The V call is TRBV10-2, the J call TRBJ1-2; D unresolved. Germline CDR1 reads WSHSY; CDR2 reads SAAADI. The CDR3 has 14 amino acids. V gave up 2 bases and J gave up 4 bases, with 11 bases separating them. The CDR3 loop reads CASSEGYSPYGYTF. DNA of the CDR3: TGCGCCAGCAGTGAGGGTTATTCACCCTATGGCTACACCTTC.

This clone was recorded many times. The chain links TRBV28 to TRBJ2-5; TRBD1 is a possible D gene (5 bases). Germline lookup yields CDR1 MDHEN and CDR2 SYDVKM. V gave up 3 bases and J gave up 7 bases, with 12 bases separating them. The length of the CDR3 is 13 residues. CDR3 protein: CASSLDPRGTQYF. DNA of the CDR3: TGTGCCAGCAGTTTGGACCCTAGGGGGACCCAGTACTTC.

This clone occurred a few times. The rearrangement joins TRBV4-2 to TRBJ1-5; maybe TRBD1 (6 bases). Trimming shortened V by 4 bases and J by 8 bases, and 21 bases separated the two germline ends. The length of the CDR3 is 16 residues. The germline V gene encodes CDR1 LGHNA and CDR2 YNFKEQ. The CDR3 spells CASSPNTDRRTEPQHF. CDR3 bases: TGTGCCAGCAGCCCAAACACGGACAGACGGACTGAGCCCCAGCATTTT.

The chain combines TRBV6-1 with TRBJ2-5; D perhaps matches TRBD1 (6 bases). The DNA matches TRBJ2-7 better at its end, which makes the J call doubtful. The CDR3 has 14 amino acids. Germline CDR1 and CDR2: MNHNS and SASEGT. CDR3 DNA: TGTGCCAGCAGTGGTCGGACAGAGAGCTACGAGCAGTACTTC. This encodes CASSGRTESYEQYF.